These 21 T cell receptor beta chains originate from one sample sequenced in a study of blood T cell repertoires in COVID-19. The table came from immunoSEQ multiplex PCR; TCRdb's copy has only in-frame clones and leaves some out. The sample carries roughly 250,000 clones, more than 65% recorded once. The sequenced material came from peripheral blood. Every receptor here comes from a person aged 65 to 79 with COVID-19, enrolled during active disease.

In DNA, the CDR3 is TGTGCCAGCAGTGCGGTCAGCGAGGTCGCGGACAATCAGCCCCAGCATTTT. Translated, it gives CASSAVSEVADNQPQHF. J is TRBJ1-5 and V is TRBV6-4; no definite D call. Germline CDR1 MRHNA, CDR2 SNTAGT. The CDR3 has 17 amino acids. V lost 4 bases to trimming and J lost 3 bases, with 19 bases between them.

The rearrangement links TRBV9 to TRBJ2-7, with D uncertain. Looked up from germline, CDR1 is SGDLS and CDR2 is YYNGEE. The CDR3 has 14 amino acids. The V gene lost 4 bases and the J gene lost 3 bases, with 14 bases spanning the gap. Written as DNA, the CDR3 is TGTGCCAGCAGCCCAAGGCAGTCGGGCTACGAGCAGTACTTC. Its translation: CASSPRQSGYEQYF.

The V gene is TRBV2, the J gene TRBJ2-7; 7 nucleotides agree with TRBD1. V was clipped by 5 bases and J by 4 bases; unmatched bases: 11. This CDR3 has 15 residues. CDR1 and CDR2 (germline): SNHLY, FYNNEI. CDR3 loop: CASSSNRGPMYEQYF. The CDR3 DNA is TGTGCCAGCAGTTCCAACAGGGGCCCCATGTACGAGCAGTACTTC.

The gene calls are TRBV19 and TRBJ2-6; TRBD1 matches at 9 bases. The CDR3 loop spans 18 amino acids. The ends lost 4 bases at V and 2 bases at J; junction bases unmatched: 9. CDR1 LNHDA and CDR2 SQIVND come from the germline V gene (reference sequence). Written as DNA, the CDR3 is TGTGCCAGTAGTAAGCAGACAGGGGGGCCTCCTGGGGCCAACGTCCTGACTTTC. It encodes CASSKQTGGPPGANVLTF.

The chain recombines TRBV6-2 or TRBV6-3 with TRBJ1-5; 8 bases align to TRBD1. Germline CDR1 reads MNHEY; CDR2 reads SVGEGT. The CDR3 sequence is 14 residues long. The trim removed 2 bases at V and 6 bases at J, leaving 3 bases unmatched. CDR3 DNA: TGTGCCAGCAGTTACGGAGGACAGGGTCAGCCCCAGCATTTT. This translates into CASSYGGQGQPQHF.

This chain links TRBV11-1 with TRBJ1-1, with a weak D call TRBD1 (6 bases). The CDR3 length is 15 residues. Looked up from germline, CDR1 is SGHAT and CDR2 is FQDESV (reference sequence). V was shortened by 2 bases and J by 2 bases, with 12 bases between the two germline ends. CDR3 nucleotide sequence: TGTGCCAGCAGCTTAATAGGTGGGGGCAACACTGAAGCTTTCTTT. The encoded protein is CASSLIGGGNTEAFF.

V and J are TRBV3-1 (or the pseudogene TRBV3-2) and TRBJ2-7, with D possibly being TRBD1 (5 bases). The CDR3 runs to 13 residues. Per the germline V gene, CDR1 is LGHDT and CDR2 is YNNKEL (reference sequence). V lost 3 bases to trimming and J lost 4 bases, with 10 bases between them. The CDR3: CASSHRRVYEQYF. For the CDR3, the DNA is TGTGCCAGCAGCCACCGCAGGGTTTACGAGCAGTACTTC.

The genes are TRBV2 and TRBJ2-5; 13 positions agree with TRBD2. CDR3 length: 15 amino acids. V lost 7 bases and J lost 7; bases outside the gene matches: 9. Germline-derived CDR1 and CDR2 are SNHLY and FYNNEI. The CDR3 DNA follows: TGTGCCAGCACCCGGACTAGCGGGGGCCACGCGACCCAGTACTTC. Protein product: CASTRTSGGHATQYF.

V usage is TRBV19 and J usage is TRBJ2-5, with 10 bases that match TRBD1. This CDR3 has 14 amino acids. V shed 7 bases, J shed 5 bases, and the junction held 7 bases outside the gene matches. Germline lookup yields CDR1 LNHDA and CDR2 SQIVND (reference sequence). The CDR3 nucleotides are TGTGCCAGTAATCCGGGACAGGGGTGGGAGACCCAGTACTTC. This encodes CASNPGQGWETQYF.

This chain connects TRBV30 to TRBJ2-2, with D perhaps TRBD2 (6 bases). The CDR3 loop spans 15 amino acids. The germline V gene has CDR1 GTSNPN and CDR2 SVGIG (reference sequence). Trimming removed 2 bases from V and 6 bases from J, with 16 bases in between. The DNA of the CDR3 is TGTGCCTGGAGTCTCTCCTTTGGAGGGGCCGGGGAGCTGTTTTTT. Translation: CAWSLSFGGAGELFF. The full variable domain, its missing parts supplied by reference TRBV30 and TRBJ2-2, is SQTIHQWPATLVQPVGSPLSLECTVEGTSNPNLYWYRQAAGRGLQLLFYSVGIGQISSEVPQNLSASRPQDRQFILSSKKLLLSDSGFYLCAWSLSFGGAGELFFGEGSRLTVL.

V and J are TRBV5-1 and TRBJ2-2, with D possibly being TRBD2 (5 bases). With 6 bases removed from V and 2 bases from J, the gap between germline ends came to 14 bases. Germline CDR1 and CDR2: SGHRS and YFSETQ. This CDR3 is 15 amino acids long. The CDR3 DNA reads as TGCGCCAGCAAACCCTTGCGGGCAAACACCGGGGAGCTGTTTTTT. It translates to CASKPLRANTGELFF. Together with reference TRBV5-1 and TRBJ2-2, the CDR3 gives the full variable domain: KAGVTQTPRYLIKTRGQQVTLSCSPISGHRSVSWYQQTPGQGLQFLFEYFSETQRNKGNFPGRFSGRQFSNSRSEMNVSTLELGDSALYLCASKPLRANTGELFFGEGSRLTVL.

The chain joins TRBV7-8 to TRBJ1-1; TRBD1 aligns across 8 bases. CDR3 length: 14 residues. The V and J ends lost 4 bases and 4 bases, in that order; junction bases with no gene match: 5. CDR1 is SGHVS and CDR2 is FQNEAQ in the germline V gene. DNA for the CDR3: TGTGCCAGCAGCTCAAGGGACAGGACCACTGAAGCTTTCTTT. It is translated as CASSSRDRTTEAFF.

The rearrangement joins TRBV24-1 to TRBJ2-3, with 12 bases matching TRBD2. The germline gives CDR1 KGHDR, CDR2 SFDVKD. This CDR3 is built from 16 residues. Trimming at V came to 1 base and at J to 3 bases, leaving 1 base not matched to a gene. The DNA of the CDR3 is TGTGCCACCAGTGATTTTACTAGCGGGGGGACAGATACGCAGTATTTT. This translates into CATSDFTSGGTDTQYF.

The rearrangement uses TRBV3-1 (or the pseudogene TRBV3-2) and TRBJ1-3; 11 bases align to TRBD1. Germline assignment: CDR1 LGHDT and CDR2 YNNKEL (reference sequence). Trimming cost V 4 bases and J 2 bases; bases outside gene matches: 7. The CDR3 has 17 amino acids. In nucleotides, the CDR3 is TGTGCCAGCAGCCCCTCAGGACAGGGGGCTACTGGAAACACCATATATTTT. Translation: CASSPSGQGATGNTIYF.

The chain employs TRBV13 and TRBJ2-7; 9 bases match TRBD1. The trim removed 4 bases at V and 4 bases at J, leaving 2 bases unmatched. The germline gives CDR1 PRHDT, CDR2 FYEKMQ (reference sequence). The CDR3 is 13 residues long. The CDR3 coding sequence is TGTGCCAGCAGCTCGGACAGGGGTTACGAGCAGTACTTC. Protein: CASSSDRGYEQYF.

The V gene is TRBV30, the J gene TRBJ1-1; TRBD1 is a possible D gene (5 bases). Trimming took 3 bases from V and 1 from J, leaving 21 bases between them. This CDR3 is built from 17 residues. Germline V CDR1 and CDR2: GTSNPN, SVGIG (reference sequence). CDR3 loop: CAWSALSGRGKNTEAFF. In nucleotides, the CDR3 is TGTGCCTGGAGCGCCTTAAGCGGCCGGGGGAAGAACACTGAAGCTTTCTTT.

The chain uses TRBV6-5 and TRBJ2-7; TRBD1 matches at 7 bases. CDR1 and CDR2 from the germline V gene are MNHEY and SVGAGI. The CDR3 sequence is 11 residues long. J lost 7 bases, V lost 8 bases, and 5 bases had no gene match. The CDR3: CASDRVGEQYF. The CDR3 nucleotides read TGTGCCAGCGACAGGGTGGGGGAGCAGTACTTC.

This chain joins TRBV6-4 and TRBJ1-2; tentative D call: TRBD1 (6 bases). Germline V CDR1 and CDR2: MRHNA, SNTAGT. V gave up 0 bases and J gave up 7 bases, with 9 bases separating them. The length of the CDR3 is 13 residues. CDR3: CASSDSPGVGYTF. The CDR3, as DNA: TGTGCCAGCAGTGACTCCCCAGGGGTTGGCTACACCTTC.

The V gene is TRBV7-2, the J gene TRBJ2-5; a possible D gene is TRBD2 (6 bases). The CDR3 covers 12 residues. V was trimmed by 4 bases and J by 9 bases, leaving 12 bases between them. In germline, CDR1 is SGHTA, CDR2 FQGNSA. The CDR3 region is CASSSTTSPQYF. The CDR3, as DNA: TGTGCCAGCAGCTCTACGACTAGTCCCCAGTACTTC. Using reference TRBV7-2 and TRBJ2-5 for the parts outside the CDR3, the full variable domain is GAGVSQSPSNKVTEKGKDVELRCDPISGHTALYWYRQSLGQGLEFLIYFQGNSAPDKSGLPSDRFSAERTGGSVSTLTIQRTQQEDSAVYLCASSSTTSPQYFGPGTRLLVL.

V gene TRBV25-1 combines with J gene TRBJ2-1; 9 bases align to TRBD1. The junction had 7 bases not matched to a gene; V was cut back by 3 bases and J by 4 bases. CDR1 MGHDK and CDR2 SYGVNS come from the germline V gene. This CDR3 has 16 residues. CDR3: CASSDPGTGNYNEQFF. Here the CDR3 DNA reads TGTGCCAGCAGTGACCCCGGGACAGGGAATTACAATGAGCAGTTCTTC.

This chain links TRBV19 with TRBJ1-2; TRBD1 matches at 11 bases. This CDR3 spans 16 amino acids. Looked up from germline, CDR1 is LNHDA and CDR2 is SQIVND (reference sequence). Trimming took 7 bases from V and 8 from J; bases not matched to a gene: 15. As DNA, the CDR3 is TGTGCCAGTAAGCCGGGACAGGGGGACAAGAGGAGGGGCTACACCTTC. It is translated as CASKPGQGDKRRGYTF.